These 10 T cell receptor beta chains originate from one sample sequenced in a study of T cells after yellow fever vaccination. TCRdb fed the 5' RACE reads into MiXCR, producing one record per CDR3 protein. The table records over 150,000 distinct CDR3 sequences, 6% to 7.5% of them present only once. The sample consisted of CD4+ T cells sorted from PBMCs, taken 5 to 6 days after the first yellow fever vaccination. Receptors originate from a man between 18 and 29 years old who received the YFV17D yellow fever vaccine.

This clonotype appeared many times. The chain carries TRBV12-3 or TRBV12-4 and TRBJ2-1, with D uncertain. This CDR3 is built from 14 residues. Trimming removed 2 bases from V and 3 bases from J, with 8 bases in between. CDR3: CASSLRRIYNEQFF. CDR3 nucleotides: TGTGCCAGCAGTTTACGCCGGATCTACAATGAGCAGTTCTTC.

A remark on this clonotype: A much larger clone sits a single nucleotide away, making a read error possible. The rearrangement links TRBV6-6 to TRBJ1-1; 9 bases map to TRBD1. Germline V gene data show CDR1 as MNHNY and CDR2 as SVGAGI (reference sequence). This CDR3 is built from 13 residues. The V segment lost 5 bases and the J segment 5 bases; nucleotides outside the gene matches: 3. CDR3 nucleotide sequence: TGTGCCAGCAGTACAGGGGGCAAGACTGAAGCTTTCTTT. Translation: CASSTGGKTEAFF.

This clonotype was seen repeatedly, ten times or more. The chain employs TRBV11-2 and TRBJ2-7, with 10 bases aligning to TRBD1. Germline CDR1 is SGHAT and CDR2 is FQNNGV. This CDR3 comprises 13 residues. The V and J ends lost 4 bases and 9 bases, in that order; junction bases with no gene match: 6. The CDR3 sequence: CASSSGQGYWQYF. The CDR3 coding sequence is TGTGCCAGCAGCTCGGGACAGGGGTACTGGCAGTACTTC.

This clonotype was counted many times. The chain carries TRBV5-1 and TRBJ2-2; D is ambiguous. Trimming pared 4 bases from V and 0 bases from J, leaving 10 bases between. Germline CDR1 and CDR2: SGHRS and YFSETQ. CDR3 length equals 15 residues. The CDR3 sequence: CASSEDVANTGELFF. The CDR3 DNA follows: TGCGCCAGCAGCGAGGACGTAGCGAACACCGGGGAGCTGTTTTTT.

V and J are TRBV11-2 and TRBJ2-5; 13 nucleotides line up with TRBD2. The germline V gene encodes CDR1 SGHAT and CDR2 FQNNGV. J gave up 5 bases and V 4 bases, and 7 bases lay outside the gene matches. This CDR3 is 16 amino acids long. CDR3 residues: CASSSGTSGALETQYF. In DNA, the CDR3 is TGTGCCAGCAGCTCCGGGACTAGCGGGGCTCTTGAGACCCAGTACTTC.

This clonotype was seen repeatedly, ten times or more. The chain links TRBV20-1 to TRBJ2-7; D not certain. The germline gives CDR1 DFQATT, CDR2 SNEGSKA (reference sequence). The V gene lost 1 base and the J gene lost 0 bases, with 4 bases spanning the gap. The CDR3 loop spans 12 amino acids. The CDR3 is CSARGLSYEQYF. The CDR3 DNA reads as TGCAGTGCTAGAGGTCTCTCCTACGAGCAGTACTTC.

This clonotype was counted at least ten times. J is TRBJ1-5 and V is TRBV12-3 or TRBV12-4; TRBD1 might be the D (6 bases). The CDR3 has 13 residues. The V end lost 5 bases, the J end lost 4 bases, and 9 bases lay between the germline ends. CDR3 amino acids: CASSPDRNQPQHF. Written as DNA, the CDR3 is TGTGCCAGCAGTCCGGACAGAAATCAGCCCCAGCATTTT.

This clonotype has a count of ten or more. The chain combines TRBV7-2 with TRBJ2-5; D call uncertain. Trimming left V 4 bases short and J 1 base short, with 13 bases between. CDR1 is SGHTA, CDR2 FQGNSA, per germline. The CDR3 has 15 residues. The CDR3 region is CASSSWMTSQETQYF. CDR3 coding DNA: TGTGCCAGCAGCTCCTGGATGACTTCCCAAGAGACCCAGTACTTC.

This clonotype was seen a few times. The V call is TRBV30, the J call TRBJ1-5, with TRBD1 matching over 7 bases. The V gene's germline CDR1 is GTSNPN and CDR2 SVGIG (reference sequence). V shed 3 bases, J shed 4 bases, and the junction held 9 bases outside the gene matches. The length of the CDR3 is 15 residues. Here the CDR3 reads CAWSLFGTANQPQHF. CDR3 nucleotide sequence: TGTGCCTGGAGCCTGTTCGGGACAGCTAATCAGCCCCAGCATTTT.

In this sample, this clonotype turned up many times. The rearrangement uses TRBV7-3 and TRBJ2-5; no clear D. Trimming cost V 5 bases and J 7 bases, with 14 bases left between them. This CDR3 is built from 13 residues. Per germline, CDR1 SGHTA and CDR2 FQGTGA. The CDR3 spells CASSQNPRATQYF. CDR3 coding DNA: TGTGCCAGCAGCCAAAACCCAAGAGCGACCCAGTACTTC.